Below, 14 T cell receptor beta chains from the same sample are listed, as sequenced in a study of cytomegalovirus exposure and HLA in healthy donors. The PCR was carried out with 60 Vbeta primers and 13 Jbeta primers. Sequencing used immunoSEQ multiplex PCR; TCRdb keeps in-frame clones, though not all of them. Seen here are 120,000 to 150,000 clones, approximately 80% observed once, and the top ten hold approximately 1.8%. Source material: PBMCs. These receptors all stem from a man in his forties in good health and CMV-seronegative.

The rearrangement uses TRBV10-3 and TRBJ2-3; no clear D gene. The V gene lost 10 bases and the J gene lost 0 bases, with 8 bases spanning the gap. This CDR3 comprises 12 residues. CDR1 and CDR2 (germline): ENHRY, SYGVKD. The CDR3 nucleotides read TGTGCCAGCGGATCTAGCACAGATACGCAGTATTTT. This gives the protein CASGSSTDTQYF.

The V gene is TRBV11-2, the J gene TRBJ2-7; TRBD1 matches at 9 bases. Germline loops: CDR1 SGHAT, CDR2 FQNNGV. The CDR3 length is 16 residues. J lost 4 bases, V lost 0 bases, and 7 bases had no gene match. Here the CDR3 reads CASSLERLTGGYEQYF. DNA for the CDR3: TGTGCCAGCAGCTTAGAGAGGTTGACAGGGGGGTACGAGCAGTACTTC. Filled out from reference TRBV11-2 and TRBJ2-7, the complete variable domain reads EAGVAQSPRYKIIEKRQSVAFWCNPISGHATLYWYQQILGQGPKLLIQFQNNGVVDDSQLPKDRFSAERLKGVDSTLKIQPAKLEDSAVYLCASSLERLTGGYEQYFGPGTRLTVT.

This clone was counted a few times. The chain joins TRBV7-2 to TRBJ1-3; TRBD1 matches at 8 bases. The V and J ends lost 3 bases and 2 bases, in that order; junction bases with no gene match: 3. Germline CDR1 and CDR2: SGHTA and FQGNSA. The CDR3 consists of 15 residues. The CDR3 DNA reads TGTGCCAGCAGCTTCCGGACAGGGACTGGAAACACCATATATTTT. Protein: CASSFRTGTGNTIYF.

This chain joins TRBV6-5 and TRBJ1-5; 8 nucleotides match TRBD1. The CDR3 extends over 13 amino acids. Germline V gives CDR1 MNHEY, CDR2 SVGAGI. V lost 5 bases to trimming and J lost 7 bases; unmatched junction nucleotides: 4. This CDR3 is CASSGTGGQPQHF. The DNA for the CDR3 is TGTGCCAGCAGTGGGACAGGAGGACAGCCCCAGCATTTT.

The V call is TRBV5-1, the J call TRBJ2-7; 12 positions agree with TRBD1. The CDR3 covers 14 residues. V dropped 4 bases and J dropped 5; count of bases not matched to a gene: 4. CDR1 and CDR2 (germline): SGHRS, YFSETQ. CDR3 protein: CASSPGQGADEQYF. Written as DNA, the CDR3 is TGCGCCAGCAGCCCGGGACAGGGGGCGGACGAGCAGTACTTC.

The table lists this clone with a count of one. This sequence joins TRBV6-8 and TRBJ2-3; 7 positions agree with TRBD1. Trimming removed 5 bases from V and 0 bases from J; junction bases left unmatched: 2. The CDR3 sequence is 14 residues long. Germline CDR1 MNHGY, CDR2 SAAAGT. This chain's CDR3 is CASSRDSSTDTQYF. As DNA, the CDR3 is TGTGCCAGCAGTCGGGACAGTAGCACAGATACGCAGTATTTT.

V is TRBV2 and J is TRBJ2-5, with D perhaps matching TRBD1 (6 bases). The tail of the sequence fits TRBJ2-7 better, so the J call may be wrong. The CDR3 is made up of 13 amino acids. The germline CDR1 and CDR2 sequences are SNHLY and FYNNEI. This chain's CDR3 is CASNQGQPYEQYF. CDR3 nucleotide sequence: TGTGCCAGCAACCAGGGGCAACCCTACGAGCAGTACTTC.

The V call is TRBV12-5, the J call TRBJ2-2; 10 nucleotides align to TRBD1. CDR3 length: 17 amino acids. Germline loops: CDR1 LGHNT, CDR2 FRNRAP. V lost 5 bases and J lost 5; bases outside the gene matches: 11. CDR3 sequence: CASGTPTGTGDTGELFF. The CDR3 DNA is TGTGCTAGTGGTACCCCTACCGGGACAGGGGATACCGGGGAGCTGTTTTTT.

The chain joins TRBV5-1 to TRBJ2-7; 9 positions agree with TRBD1. The V gene end was trimmed by 4 bases and the J gene end by 4 bases; junction bases not matched to a gene: 9. CDR1 and CDR2 from the germline V gene are SGHRS and YFSETQ. The CDR3 has 15 residues. The CDR3 DNA follows: TGCGCCAGCAGCCCTTTGCCGGGACAGGGTTACGAGCAGTACTTC. It encodes CASSPLPGQGYEQYF. The full variable domain, with the rest looked up from reference TRBV5-1 and TRBJ2-7, is KAGVTQTPRYLIKTRGQQVTLSCSPISGHRSVSWYQQTPGQGLQFLFEYFSETQRNKGNFPGRFSGRQFSNSRSEMNVSTLELGDSALYLCASSPLPGQGYEQYFGPGTRLTVT.

The V call is TRBV6-5, the J call TRBJ1-2; D is undetermined. The germline V gene has CDR1 MNHEY and CDR2 SVGAGI. Trimming stripped 7 bases from V and 3 bases from J, with 18 bases between. The CDR3 extends over 15 amino acids. The CDR3 reads CASNGQGFKDYGYTF. CDR3 DNA: TGTGCCAGCAATGGGCAAGGATTCAAGGACTATGGCTACACCTTC.

This clone was seen only a few times. This chain connects TRBV7-7 to TRBJ2-3; D remains unclear. CDR1 SSHAT and CDR2 FNYEAQ come from the germline V gene (reference sequence). CDR3 size: 14 residues. V dropped 5 bases and J dropped 2 bases, with 11 bases sitting between them. CDR3 DNA sequence: TGTGCCAGCAGCCCATTGGGCGACACAGATACGCAGTATTTT. It encodes CASSPLGDTDTQYF.

The chain is built from TRBV7-3 and TRBJ2-5; D possibly corresponds to TRBD1 (6 bases). Between the trimmed V and J ends, which lost 5 bases and 2 bases, there was a span of 9 bases. CDR3 length equals 13 residues. The germline CDR1 and CDR2 sequences are SGHTA and FQGTGA. CDR3: CASSNGQQETQYF. The CDR3 DNA reads TGTGCCAGCAGCAACGGACAGCAAGAGACCCAGTACTTC.

This chain connects TRBV4-1 to TRBJ2-2; 9 nucleotides align to TRBD2. CDR1 and CDR2 from the germline V gene are MGHRA and YSYEKL. J gave up 1 base and V 1 base, and 7 bases lay outside the gene matches. CDR3 length: 18 residues. CDR3 sequence reads: CASSQVLAGLLNTGELFF. CDR3 DNA: TGCGCCAGCAGCCAAGTTCTAGCGGGGCTTCTGAACACCGGGGAGCTGTTTTTT.

The chain is built from TRBV5-1 and TRBJ1-1; the match to TRBD1 covers 7 bases. Trimming took 2 bases from V and 1 from J; bases not matched to a gene: 5. The CDR3 consists of 15 residues. Germline values: CDR1 SGHRS, CDR2 YFSETQ. The CDR3 here is CASSFRQGGNTEAFF. The CDR3 nucleotides read TGCGCCAGCAGCTTCAGACAGGGAGGGAACACTGAAGCTTTCTTT.